A selection of T cell receptor beta chains follows, all from one sample in a study of cytomegalovirus exposure and HLA in healthy donors. The repertoire was sequenced with immunoSEQ multiplex PCR; TCRdb's copy has only in-frame clones and lacks some. Its listing shows 150,000 or so clones. Sequencing was carried out using PBMCs. These receptor sequences come from a woman aged 45-65 years in good health and CMV-seronegative. Each CDR3 is given with its conserved first and last residue. The D gene is left open where the match is weak.

J: TRBJ2-6
D: NA
length: 17
V: TRBV28
DNA: TGTGCCAGCAGTTTACCAGGGATCTACTCTGGGGCCAACGTCCTGACTTTC
CDR3: CASSLPGIYSGANVLTF

J: TRBJ1-1
D: NA
length: 12
V: TRBV7-9
DNA: TGTGCCAGCAGCCTACAGGACCCGGGAGCTTTCTTT
CDR3: CASSLQDPGAFF

J: TRBJ2-3
D: NA
length: 11
V: TRBV15
DNA: TGTGCCACCAGCCGCACAGCAGCGCAGTATTTT
CDR3: CATSRTAAQYF

J: TRBJ2-7
D: TRBD2
length: 15
V: TRBV5-1
DNA: TGCGCCAGCAGCTTGGCGGGGGGGCTGGACTACGAGCAGTACTTC
CDR3: CASSLAGGLDYEQYF

J: TRBJ2-7
D: TRBD1
length: 15
V: TRBV5-1
DNA: TGCGCCAGCAGCTTCTCCGGGACAGGGTATTACGAGCAGTACTTC
CDR3: CASSFSGTGYYEQYF

J: TRBJ2-7
D: TRBD2
length: 16
V: TRBV6-6
DNA: TGTGCCAGCAGTTACGGGTCGACTAGCGTACCCTACGAGCAGTACTTC
CDR3: CASSYGSTSVPYEQYF

J: TRBJ1-6
D: NA
length: 15
V: TRBV6-5
DNA: TGTGCCAGCAGTGTGCCCCGGGGGGGTAATTCACCCCTCCACTTT
CDR3: CASSVPRGGNSPLHF

J: TRBJ1-1
D: TRBD1
length: 12
V: TRBV28
DNA: TGTGCCAGCAGTCCCAGGGGGCTTGAAGCTTTCTTT
CDR3: CASSPRGLEAFF

J: TRBJ1-5
D: TRBD1
length: 14
V: TRBV23-1
DNA: TGCGCCAGTTTATCCGGGACAGGGCTTCAGCCCCAGCATTTT
CDR3: CASLSGTGLQPQHF

J: TRBJ2-1
D: TRBD2
length: 14
V: TRBV5-1
DNA: TGCGCCACCCGACTAGCGGGAGGGGAAAATGAGCAGTTCTTC
CDR3: CATRLAGGENEQFF

J: TRBJ2-7
D: NA
length: 14
V: TRBV9
DNA: TGTGCCAGCAGTCCCCACGGCGGCTCCTACGAGCAGTACTTC
CDR3: CASSPHGGSYEQYF

J: TRBJ2-7
D: TRBD2
length: 17
V: TRBV4-2
DNA: TGTGCCAGCAGCCAAGATCTGGAGCGGGAGGATACCGGCGAGCAGTACTTC
CDR3: CASSQDLEREDTGEQYF

J: TRBJ2-7
D: TRBD1
length: 14
V: TRBV11-2
DNA: TGTGCCAGCAGCCGGGACAGGACCCTTTACGAGCAGTACTTC
CDR3: CASSRDRTLYEQYF

J: TRBJ2-7
D: TRBD1
length: 14
V: TRBV18
DNA: TGTGCCAGCTCAAATTCGGGACAGGGTTACGAGCAGTACTTC
CDR3: CASSNSGQGYEQYF

J: TRBJ2-1
D: TRBD2
length: 15
V: TRBV7-9
DNA: TGTGCCAGCAGCTTTTTAGCGGGGGGGCCGAATGAGCAGTTCTTC
CDR3: CASSFLAGGPNEQFF

J: TRBJ1-6
D: TRBD1
length: 14
V: TRBV6-1
DNA: TGTGCCAGCAGTTCGCGACAGGGGAGTTCACCCCTCCACTTT
CDR3: CASSSRQGSSPLHF

J: TRBJ2-3
D: NA
length: 15
V: TRBV7-3
DNA: TGTGCCAGCAGCTTAAGGGGGGTTAGCACAGATACGCAGTATTTT
CDR3: CASSLRGVSTDTQYF

J: TRBJ2-6
D: NA
length: 13
V: TRBV10-3
DNA: TGTGCCATCGCCCCCGGAGGAGCCAACGTCCTGACTTTC
CDR3: CAIAPGGANVLTF

J: TRBJ2-5
D: NA
length: 13
V: TRBV30
DNA: TGTGCCTGGAGTGTACCCGGGAAAGAGACCCAGTACTTC
CDR3: CAWSVPGKETQYF

J: TRBJ2-2
D: TRBD1
length: 15
V: TRBV10-3
DNA: TGTGCCATCAGTGAACATGGGACAGACACCGGGGAGCTGTTTTTT
CDR3: CAISEHGTDTGELFF

J: TRBJ1-2
D: NA
length: 14
V: TRBV7-2
DNA: TGTGCCAGCAGCTTAGAAGTGACAGACTATGGCTACACCTTC
CDR3: CASSLEVTDYGYTF

J: TRBJ2-4
D: TRBD1
length: 14
V: TRBV5-1
DNA: TGCGCCAGCAGCTCTGGACAGGCAGAAAACATTCAGTACTTC
CDR3: CASSSGQAENIQYF

J: TRBJ2-3
D: TRBD2
length: 15
V: TRBV11-3
DNA: TGTGCCAGCAGCTCTATAGCGGGAGACACAGATACGCAGTATTTT
CDR3: CASSSIAGDTDTQYF

J: TRBJ1-5
D: NA
length: 13
V: TRBV7-8
DNA: TGTGCCAGCAGCTTAGTACGGAATCAGCCCCAGCATTTT
CDR3: CASSLVRNQPQHF

J: TRBJ2-7
D: NA
length: 15
V: TRBV5-6
DNA: TGTGCCAGCAGCTTGGTCCGGGTCGGGGGCTACGAGCAGTACTTC
CDR3: CASSLVRVGGYEQYF

J: TRBJ2-3
D: TRBD2
length: 17
V: TRBV30
DNA: TGTGCCTGGAGTGTACCCCGGACTAGCGGGGTCACAGATACGCAGTATTTT
CDR3: CAWSVPRTSGVTDTQYF

J: TRBJ1-1
D: NA
length: 15
V: TRBV7-8
DNA: TGTGCCAGCAGCACACAGGTGGGGGGTTATACTGAAGCTTTCTTT
CDR3: CASSTQVGGYTEAFF

J: TRBJ1-1
D: NA
length: 15
V: TRBV7-2
DNA: TGTGCCAGCAGCCCAACCGGACGCGGGGTTACTGAAGCTTTCTTT
CDR3: CASSPTGRGVTEAFF

J: TRBJ2-5
D: TRBD1
length: 14
V: TRBV19
DNA: TGTGCCGTGGGGCACAGGGGGCTAAAAGAGACCCAGTACTTC
CDR3: CAVGHRGLKETQYF

J: TRBJ2-3
D: TRBD2
length: 16
V: TRBV2
DNA: TGTGCCAGCACTCCAGAGGCTAGCGGATACACAGATACGCAGTATTTT
CDR3: CASTPEASGYTDTQYF

J: TRBJ2-2
D: TRBD2
length: 16
V: TRBV4-3
DNA: TGCGCCAGCAGAGGGGCTAGCGGTACCAACACCGGGGAGCTGTTTTTT
CDR3: CASRGASGTNTGELFF

J: TRBJ2-1
D: NA
length: 13
V: TRBV5-6
DNA: TGTGCCAGCAGCCTAGGACTCCCCCGAGAGCAGTTCTTC
CDR3: CASSLGLPREQFF

J: TRBJ2-3
D: TRBD2
length: 14
V: TRBV28
DNA: TGTGCCAGCAAGGCGGGAGGGGGCACAGATACGCAGTATTTT
CDR3: CASKAGGGTDTQYF

J: TRBJ2-1
D: TRBD2
length: 15
V: TRBV7-3
DNA: TGTGCCAGCAGCCCCGGGACTATTTCCTACAATGAGCAGTTCTTC
CDR3: CASSPGTISYNEQFF

J: TRBJ1-2
D: TRBD1
length: 13
V: TRBV7-2
DNA: TGTGCCAGCAGCCCGGACAGGGCAGATGGCTACACCTTC
CDR3: CASSPDRADGYTF

J: TRBJ2-7
D: TRBD1
length: 14
V: TRBV4-1
DNA: TGCGCCAGCAGCCAAGAACAGGGGGTCTACGAGCAGTACTTC
CDR3: CASSQEQGVYEQYF

J: TRBJ1-2
D: TRBD1
length: 14
V: TRBV2
DNA: TGTGCCAGCAGTCAGGACAGGGCTAACTATGGCTACACCTTC
CDR3: CASSQDRANYGYTF

J: TRBJ1-2
D: NA
length: 14
V: TRBV15
DNA: TGTGCCACCAGCAGAGATATCGTCGGGTATGGCTACACCTTC
CDR3: CATSRDIVGYGYTF

J: TRBJ1-3
D: NA
length: 17
V: TRBV6-1
DNA: TGTGCCAGCAGTGACCACACCACAGGCCTCTCTGGAAACACCATATATTTT
CDR3: CASSDHTTGLSGNTIYF

J: TRBJ2-7
D: NA
length: 12
V: TRBV7-2
DNA: TGTGCCAGCAGCTTAGACAGGGCCGAGCAGTACTTC
CDR3: CASSLDRAEQYF

J: TRBJ2-5
D: NA
length: 17
V: TRBV4-1
DNA: TGCGCCAGCAGCCAACGTCAGACTACAGGGTCGGCAAATGAGCAGTACTTC
CDR3: CASSQRQTTGSANEQYF

J: TRBJ2-1
D: NA
length: 17
V: TRBV6-1
DNA: TGTGCCAGCAGTGAAGCGCGCGGGGGCCAATCCTACAATGAGCAGTTCTTC
CDR3: CASSEARGGQSYNEQFF

J: TRBJ2-7
D: TRBD1
length: 15
V: TRBV7-8
DNA: TGTGCCAGCAGCTTATTTCCCGGGACAGCAGACGAGCAGTACTTC
CDR3: CASSLFPGTADEQYF

J: TRBJ2-1
D: NA
length: 13
V: TRBV7-9
DNA: TGTGACAGCAGCTTAGATTGGGGGGATGAGCAGTTCTTC
CDR3: CDSSLDWGDEQFF

J: TRBJ1-1
D: TRBD1
length: 14
V: TRBV7-2
DNA: TGTGCCAGCAGCCTCACAGGGGGTGGGACTGAAGCTTTCTTT
CDR3: CASSLTGGGTEAFF